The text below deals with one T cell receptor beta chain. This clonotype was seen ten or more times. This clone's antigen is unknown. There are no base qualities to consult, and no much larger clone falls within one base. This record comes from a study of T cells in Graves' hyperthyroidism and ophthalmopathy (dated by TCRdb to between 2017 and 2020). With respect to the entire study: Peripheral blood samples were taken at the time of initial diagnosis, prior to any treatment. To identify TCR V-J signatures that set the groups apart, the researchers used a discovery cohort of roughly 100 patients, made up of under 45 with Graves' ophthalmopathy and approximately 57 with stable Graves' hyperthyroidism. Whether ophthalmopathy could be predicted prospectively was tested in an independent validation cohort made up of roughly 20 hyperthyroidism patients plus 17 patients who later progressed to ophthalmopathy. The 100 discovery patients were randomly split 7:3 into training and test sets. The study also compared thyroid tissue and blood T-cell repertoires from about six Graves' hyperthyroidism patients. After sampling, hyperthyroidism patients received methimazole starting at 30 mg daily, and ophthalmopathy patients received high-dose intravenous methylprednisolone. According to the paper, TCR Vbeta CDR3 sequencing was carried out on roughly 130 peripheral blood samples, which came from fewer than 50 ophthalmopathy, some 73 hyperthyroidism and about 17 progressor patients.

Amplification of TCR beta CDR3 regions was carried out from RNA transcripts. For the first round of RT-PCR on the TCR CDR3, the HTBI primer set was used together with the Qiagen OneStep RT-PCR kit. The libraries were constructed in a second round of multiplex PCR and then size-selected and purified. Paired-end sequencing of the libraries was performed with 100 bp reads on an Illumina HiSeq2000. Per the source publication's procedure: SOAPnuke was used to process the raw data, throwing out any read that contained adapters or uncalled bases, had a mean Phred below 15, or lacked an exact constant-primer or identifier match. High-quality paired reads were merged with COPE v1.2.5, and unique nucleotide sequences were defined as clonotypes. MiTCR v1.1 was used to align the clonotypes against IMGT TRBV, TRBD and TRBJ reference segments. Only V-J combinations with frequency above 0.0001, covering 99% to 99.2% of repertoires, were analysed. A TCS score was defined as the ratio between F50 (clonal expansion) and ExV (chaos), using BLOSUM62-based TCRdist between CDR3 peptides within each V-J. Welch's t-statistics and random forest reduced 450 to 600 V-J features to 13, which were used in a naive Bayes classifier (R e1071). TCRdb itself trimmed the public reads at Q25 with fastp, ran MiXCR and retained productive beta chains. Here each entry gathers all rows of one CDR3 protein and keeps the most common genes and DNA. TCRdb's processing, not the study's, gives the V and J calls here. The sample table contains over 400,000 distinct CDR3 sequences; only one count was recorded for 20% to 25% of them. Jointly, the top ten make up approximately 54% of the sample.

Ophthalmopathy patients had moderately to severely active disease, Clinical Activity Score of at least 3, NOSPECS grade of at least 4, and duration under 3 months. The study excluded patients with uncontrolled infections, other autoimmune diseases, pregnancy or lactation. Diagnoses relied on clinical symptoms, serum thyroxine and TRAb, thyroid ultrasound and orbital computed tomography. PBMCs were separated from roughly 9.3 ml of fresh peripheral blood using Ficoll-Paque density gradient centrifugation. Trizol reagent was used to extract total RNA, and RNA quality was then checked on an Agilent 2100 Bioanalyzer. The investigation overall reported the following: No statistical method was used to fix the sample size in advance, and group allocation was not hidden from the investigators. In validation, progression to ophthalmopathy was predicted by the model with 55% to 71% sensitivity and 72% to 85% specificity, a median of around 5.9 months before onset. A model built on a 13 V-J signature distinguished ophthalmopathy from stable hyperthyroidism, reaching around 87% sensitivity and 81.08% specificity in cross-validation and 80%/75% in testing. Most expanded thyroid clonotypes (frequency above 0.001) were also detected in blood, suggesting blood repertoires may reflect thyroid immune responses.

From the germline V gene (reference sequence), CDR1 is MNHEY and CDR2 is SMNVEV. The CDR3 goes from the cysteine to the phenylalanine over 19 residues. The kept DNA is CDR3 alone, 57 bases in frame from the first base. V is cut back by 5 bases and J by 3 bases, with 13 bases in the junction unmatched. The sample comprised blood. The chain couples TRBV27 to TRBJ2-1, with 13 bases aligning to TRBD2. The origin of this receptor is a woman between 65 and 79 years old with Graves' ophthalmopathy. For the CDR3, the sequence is CASSLAGTSGITYYNEQFF. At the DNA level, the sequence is TGTGCCAGCAGTCTCGCCGGGACTAGCGGGATTACGTACTACAATGAGCAGTTCTTC.